The source of this T cell receptor (beta chain) is a study of blood T cell repertoires in COVID-19. Background on the study: Material from acute and convalescent COVID-19 was sourced from the United States, Italy and Spain. T cells, B-cell-depleted T cells, or PBMCs provided the cDNA or gDNA that served as material.

Per the original data handling: Amplification with reference gene primers provided the estimates of nucleated cell counts. Libraries were prepared by immunoSEQ multiplex PCR; TCRdb keeps only in-frame clonotypes and omits some of them. V and J calls and clone size follow that table, whereas D and trimming were derived from the DNA. This table has 60,000 to 85,000 clones, 90% appearing once. The V gene lost 5 bases and the J gene lost 2 bases, with 15 bases spanning the gap. This CDR3 is 15 amino acids long. Germline assignment: CDR1 SGHNT and CDR2 YYREEE (reference sequence). The source of this sequence is a man between 45 and 60 years old with acute or convalescent COVID-19. Sequencing was done on a sample of peripheral blood. The chain uses TRBV5-4 and TRBJ2-3, with D tentatively TRBD2 (7 bases). CDR3 amino acids: CASRGGASDTDTQYF. The CDR3 DNA is TGTGCCAGCAGGGGGGGGGCTAGCGACACAGATACGCAGTATTTT.